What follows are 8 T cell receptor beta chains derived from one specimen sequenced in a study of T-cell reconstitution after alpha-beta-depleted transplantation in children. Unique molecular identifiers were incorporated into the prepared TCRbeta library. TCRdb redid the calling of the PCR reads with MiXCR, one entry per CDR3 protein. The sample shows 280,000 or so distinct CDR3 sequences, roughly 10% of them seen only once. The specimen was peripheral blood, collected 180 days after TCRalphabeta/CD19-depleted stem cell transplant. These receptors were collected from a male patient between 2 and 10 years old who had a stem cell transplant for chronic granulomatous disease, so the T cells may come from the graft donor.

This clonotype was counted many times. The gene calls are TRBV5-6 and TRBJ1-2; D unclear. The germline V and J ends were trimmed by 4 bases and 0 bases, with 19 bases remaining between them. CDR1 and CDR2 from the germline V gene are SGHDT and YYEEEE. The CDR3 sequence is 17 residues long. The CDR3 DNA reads TGTGCCAGCAGCCACCTCCCTCTAGCCGGAGCTAACTATGGCTACACCTTC. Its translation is CASSHLPLAGANYGYTF.

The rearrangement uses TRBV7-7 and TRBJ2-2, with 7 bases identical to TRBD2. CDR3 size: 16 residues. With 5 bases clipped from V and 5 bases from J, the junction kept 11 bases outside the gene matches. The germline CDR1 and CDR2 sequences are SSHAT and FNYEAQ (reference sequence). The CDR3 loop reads CASSHYSGKGTGELFF. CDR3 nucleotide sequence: TGTGCCAGCAGCCATTACAGCGGGAAGGGGACCGGGGAGCTGTTTTTT.

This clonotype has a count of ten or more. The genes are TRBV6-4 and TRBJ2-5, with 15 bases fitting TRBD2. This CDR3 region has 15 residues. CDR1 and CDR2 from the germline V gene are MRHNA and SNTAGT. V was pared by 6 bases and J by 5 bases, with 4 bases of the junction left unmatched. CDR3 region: CASSPGLAGGETQYF. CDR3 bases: TGTGCCAGCAGCCCCGGACTAGCGGGAGGGGAGACCCAGTACTTC.

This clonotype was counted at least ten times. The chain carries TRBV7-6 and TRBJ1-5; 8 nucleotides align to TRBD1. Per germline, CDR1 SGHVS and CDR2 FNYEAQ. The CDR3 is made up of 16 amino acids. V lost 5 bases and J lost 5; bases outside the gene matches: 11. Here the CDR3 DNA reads TGTGCCAGCAGCCTAGGACAGGGCTTGATGGATCAGCCCCAGCATTTT. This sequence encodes CASSLGQGLMDQPQHF.

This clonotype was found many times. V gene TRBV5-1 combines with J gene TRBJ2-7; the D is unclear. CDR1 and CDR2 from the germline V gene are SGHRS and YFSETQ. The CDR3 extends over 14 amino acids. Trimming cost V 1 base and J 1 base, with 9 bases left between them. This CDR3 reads CASSLNSPSYEQYF. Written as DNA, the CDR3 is TGCGCCAGCAGCTTGAATTCTCCTTCCTACGAGCAGTACTTC.

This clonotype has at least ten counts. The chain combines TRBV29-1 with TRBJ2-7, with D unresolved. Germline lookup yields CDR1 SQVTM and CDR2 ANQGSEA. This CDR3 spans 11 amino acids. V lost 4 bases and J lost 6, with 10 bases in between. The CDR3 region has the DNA TGCAGCGTTGGTTCCCCAGCCGAGCAGTACTTC. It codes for CSVGSPAEQYF.

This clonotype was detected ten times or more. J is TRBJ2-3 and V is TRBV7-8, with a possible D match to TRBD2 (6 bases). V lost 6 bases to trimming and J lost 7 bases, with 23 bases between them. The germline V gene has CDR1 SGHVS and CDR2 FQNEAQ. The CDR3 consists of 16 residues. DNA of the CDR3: TGTGCCAGCAGTCCGTCTAGCGCCTCGAGTGGGAATACGCAGTATTTT. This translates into CASSPSSASSGNTQYF.

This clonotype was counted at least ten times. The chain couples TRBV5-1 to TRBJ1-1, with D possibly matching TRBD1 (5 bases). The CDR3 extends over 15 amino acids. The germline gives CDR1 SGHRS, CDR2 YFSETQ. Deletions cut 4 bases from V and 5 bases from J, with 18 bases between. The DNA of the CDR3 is TGCGCCAGCAGCCATAACATGGGCTGGGGGACTGAAGCTTTCTTT. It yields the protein CASSHNMGWGTEAFF.